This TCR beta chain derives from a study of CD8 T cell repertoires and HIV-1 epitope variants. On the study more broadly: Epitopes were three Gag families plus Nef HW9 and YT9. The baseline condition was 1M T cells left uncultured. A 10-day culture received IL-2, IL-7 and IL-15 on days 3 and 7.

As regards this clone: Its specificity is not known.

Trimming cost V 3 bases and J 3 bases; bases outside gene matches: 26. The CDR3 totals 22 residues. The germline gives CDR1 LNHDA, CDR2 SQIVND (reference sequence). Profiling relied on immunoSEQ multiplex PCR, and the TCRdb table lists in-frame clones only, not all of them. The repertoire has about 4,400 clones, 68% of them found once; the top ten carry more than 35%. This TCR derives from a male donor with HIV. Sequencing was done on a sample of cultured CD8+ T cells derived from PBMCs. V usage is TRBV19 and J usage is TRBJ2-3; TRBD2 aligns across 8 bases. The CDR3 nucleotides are TGTGCCAGTAGTATGATAGCGGGGTCAGGCGATGCCGCCGGGAGTGTAACAGATACGCAGTATTTT. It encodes CASSMIAGSGDAAGSVTDTQYF.